One and the same sample provided the 11 T cell receptor beta chains below, sequenced in a study of cytomegalovirus exposure and HLA in healthy donors. PCR involved 60 Vbeta and 13 Jbeta primers. Method: immunoSEQ multiplex PCR; TCRdb's copy keeps in-frame clones and lacks some. In the table there are about 160,000 clones, around 80% of which are singletons. Sequenced material: PBMCs. These receptors were collected from a man aged 35 to 55 in good health and CMV-seronegative.

The chain employs TRBV11-1 and TRBJ2-5; D gene uncertain. Looked up from germline, CDR1 is SGHAT and CDR2 is FQDESV (reference sequence). The V end lost 2 bases, the J end lost 2 bases, and 12 bases lay between the germline ends. CDR3 size: 15 residues. The CDR3 region is CASSLYGQEQETQYF. In DNA form, the CDR3 reads TGTGCCAGCAGCTTATATGGGCAGGAACAAGAGACCCAGTACTTC.

The rearrangement joins TRBV11-2 to TRBJ2-1; TRBD2 matches at 7 bases. Germline values: CDR1 SGHAT, CDR2 FQNNGV. This CDR3 has 15 amino acids. The V segment lost 5 bases and the J segment 5 bases; nucleotides outside the gene matches: 9. CDR3 in amino acids: CASSPRPSGHNEQFF. The CDR3 DNA reads TGTGCCAGCAGCCCCCGGCCTAGCGGTCACAATGAGCAGTTCTTC.

The CDR3 is CASFSSGRYTQYF. CDR3 bases: TGTGCCAGCTTTTCTAGCGGGAGGTATACGCAGTATTTT. This chain joins TRBV6-5 and TRBJ2-3; TRBD2 agrees at 11 bases. Germline V lookup: CDR1 MNHEY, CDR2 SVGAGI. V lost 8 bases to trimming and J lost 7 bases; unmatched junction nucleotides: 5. CDR3 length: 13 residues.

The genes are TRBV30 and TRBJ2-7; the D is unclear. V lost 0 bases to trimming and J lost 7 bases, with 7 bases between them. This CDR3 has 11 residues. Germline V gene sequence: CDR1 GTSNPN, CDR2 SVGIG (reference sequence). The CDR3 DNA follows: TGTGCCTGGAGTGTACTGCGTGAGCAGTACTTC. This translates into CAWSVLREQYF.

The chain is built from TRBV14 and TRBJ2-1, with 15 positions matching TRBD2. The germline V gene has CDR1 SGHDN and CDR2 FVKESK. The CDR3 is 18 residues long. After removal of 1 base from V and 8 bases from J, the junction contained 9 bases not matched to a gene. CDR3 in amino acids: CASSQGGLAGGPGYEQFF. The CDR3, as DNA: TGTGCCAGCAGCCAAGGTGGACTAGCGGGAGGGCCCGGCTATGAGCAGTTCTTC.

As DNA, the CDR3 is TGTGCCAGTAGTAACAGGGGGGACACCGGGGAGCTGTTTTTT. Translation: CASSNRGDTGELFF. The gene calls are TRBV19 and TRBJ2-2; 8 nucleotides match TRBD1. The CDR3 spans 14 residues. V gave up 4 bases and J gave up 3 bases; unmatched junction bases: 1. Germline-derived CDR1 and CDR2 are LNHDA and SQIVND (reference sequence). Filled out from reference TRBV19 and TRBJ2-2, the complete variable domain reads DGGITQSPKYLFRKEGQNVTLSCEQNLNHDAMYWYRQDPGQGLRLIYYSQIVNDFQKGDIAEGYSVSREKKESFPLTVTSAQKNPTAFYLCASSNRGDTGELFFGEGSRLTVL.

The chain couples TRBV29-1 to TRBJ2-3; D gene ambiguous. Trimming took 0 bases from V and 0 from J, leaving 10 bases between them. CDR1 and CDR2 from the germline V gene are SQVTM and ANQGSEA. CDR3 length equals 15 residues. Here the CDR3 reads CSVEDRASSTDTQYF. Written as DNA, the CDR3 is TGCAGCGTTGAAGATCGAGCGTCTAGCACAGATACGCAGTATTTT.

The rearrangement uses TRBV9 and TRBJ2-1, with 8 bases aligning to TRBD2. CDR3 size: 17 residues. Germline V lookup: CDR1 SGDLS, CDR2 YYNGEE. Trimming took 0 bases from V and 7 from J; bases not matched to a gene: 12. CDR3 amino acids: CASSVAASGPRLNEQFF. In DNA form, the CDR3 reads TGTGCCAGCAGCGTAGCGGCTAGCGGGCCTCGACTAAATGAGCAGTTCTTC.

This clone was detected only a few times. J is TRBJ2-1 and V is TRBV6-4; the D gene is possibly TRBD2 (6 bases). CDR1 is MRHNA and CDR2 is SNTAGT in the germline V gene. V was shortened by 0 bases and J by 7 bases, with 13 bases between the two germline ends. The CDR3 runs 15 residues. The CDR3 coding sequence is TGTGCCAGCAGTGACTCTTGGGAGGCCGGGAATGAGCAGTTCTTC. This encodes CASSDSWEAGNEQFF.

The J gene is TRBJ2-3, the V gene TRBV11-2; TRBD1 matches 7 bases. V lost 4 bases, J lost 2 bases, and 6 bases stayed unmatched. The CDR3 covers 15 residues. Germline V CDR1 and CDR2: SGHAT, FQNNGV. The CDR3 spells CASSSGGSYTDTQYF. Here the CDR3 DNA reads TGTGCCAGCAGCTCAGGGGGATCCTACACAGATACGCAGTATTTT.

This clone was seen a single time. This sequence joins TRBV29-1 and TRBJ2-5; possibly TRBD2 for D (5 bases). CDR1 SQVTM and CDR2 ANQGSEA come from the germline V gene. The CDR3 contains 13 residues. Trimming removed 4 bases from V and 0 bases from J, with 9 bases in between. This chain's CDR3 is CSVVWRDQETQYF. The CDR3 DNA reads as TGCAGCGTTGTTTGGCGGGACCAAGAGACCCAGTACTTC.